The 13 T cell receptor beta chains below come from one sample, sequenced in a study of blood T cell repertoires in COVID-19. Produced via immunoSEQ multiplex PCR; TCRdb's table is partial and in-frame only. The table shows around 70,000 clones, with less than 85% occurring only once. Sequencing was performed on peripheral blood. The receptors shown here come from a man aged 60 to 69 with acute or convalescent COVID-19.

This clone has just one count. This chain links TRBV29-1 with TRBJ2-2; 10 nucleotides line up with TRBD1. The CDR3 loop spans 15 amino acids. The germline V gene encodes CDR1 SQVTM and CDR2 ANQGSEA. V lost 6 bases and J lost 3; bases outside the gene matches: 7. The CDR3 nucleotides are TGCAGCGTCGACCTCGGGACAGGGGACACCGGGGAGCTGTTTTTT. This gives the protein CSVDLGTGDTGELFF.

V usage is TRBV30 and J usage is TRBJ1-2; 8 bases agree with TRBD1. The V gene end was trimmed by 1 base and the J gene end by 8 bases; junction bases not matched to a gene: 3. Germline V gives CDR1 GTSNPN, CDR2 SVGIG (reference sequence). The CDR3 runs to 12 residues. CDR3 sequence (DNA): TGTGCCTGGAGTGCCAGGGGGCAGGGCTACACCTTC. Its protein product is CAWSARGQGYTF.

The chain couples TRBV5-4 to TRBJ2-1; TRBD2 is a possible D gene (6 bases). V lost 0 bases, J lost 2 bases, and 12 bases lay in between. Germline-derived CDR1 and CDR2 are SGHNT and YYREEE (reference sequence). The CDR3 runs to 16 residues. The CDR3 loop is CASSLGGGATYNEQFF. In nucleotides, the CDR3 is TGTGCCAGCAGCTTGGGTGGCGGGGCCACCTACAATGAGCAGTTCTTC.

This clone appeared once. This chain joins TRBV19 and TRBJ1-2; possible D gene TRBD1, 5 bases. Trimming stripped 3 bases from V and 3 bases from J, with 14 bases between. The CDR3 loop spans 15 amino acids. The germline gives CDR1 LNHDA, CDR2 SQIVND (reference sequence). The CDR3 coding sequence is TGTGCCAGTAGTATCCGGGCAGGGATGGACTATGGCTACACCTTC. Its protein is CASSIRAGMDYGYTF.

The chain is built from TRBV24-1 and TRBJ2-6; tentatively, D is TRBD1 (5 bases). Trimming left V 9 bases short and J 3 bases short, with 14 bases between. This CDR3 is 15 amino acids long. Germline V gene data show CDR1 as KGHDR and CDR2 as SFDVKD. The CDR3 sequence: CATGQTEFGANVLTF. CDR3 DNA sequence: TGTGCCACCGGCCAGACAGAATTTGGGGCCAACGTCCTGACTTTC.

The gene calls are TRBV30 and TRBJ1-5, with TRBD1 identical over 10 bases. V lost 1 base to trimming and J lost 4 bases; unmatched junction nucleotides: 4. Germline values: CDR1 GTSNPN, CDR2 SVGIG (reference sequence). The CDR3 contains 15 residues. This CDR3 reads CAWSGGQGNNQPQHF. CDR3 coding DNA: TGTGCCTGGAGTGGGGGACAGGGGAATAATCAGCCCCAGCATTTT.

This chain joins TRBV30 and TRBJ2-1; D remains ambiguous. The CDR3 totals 11 residues. V lost 2 bases and J 11 bases, leaving 10 bases between the germline ends. The germline CDR1 and CDR2 sequences are GTSNPN and SVGIG (reference sequence). The CDR3 DNA sequence: TGTGCCTGGAGTTCCAGTTCGAAGCAGTTCTTC. Protein product: CAWSSSSKQFF.

This clone was counted a single time. CDR3 loop: CASSFGTLAGTGYTF. The CDR3 region has the DNA TGTGCCAGCAGCTTCGGGACTCTAGCTGGAACTGGCTACACCTTC. This chain uses TRBV7-2 with TRBJ1-2; D might be TRBD1 (5 bases). Trimming cost V 3 bases and J 7 bases, with 18 bases left between them. The germline V gene has CDR1 SGHTA and CDR2 FQGNSA. CDR3 length equals 15 residues.

The V gene is TRBV5-1, the J gene TRBJ2-1; TRBD2 matches 11 bases. The CDR3 is made up of 15 amino acids. V trimming: 2 bases; J trimming: 7 bases; junction bases outside the gene matches: 5. CDR1 is SGHRS and CDR2 is YFSETQ in the germline V gene. CDR3 in amino acids: CASSFSGGASNEQFF. CDR3 nucleotides: TGCGCCAGCAGCTTTAGCGGGGGGGCCTCTAATGAGCAGTTCTTC.

As for this clone: Because the CDR3's place on the DNA is in doubt, the DNA is left out and the CDR3 is given as listed by TCRdb. CDR3 sequence: CASSSSKRGLDTIYF. The chain has TRBV6-5 and TRBJ1-3; the listed D gene, TRBD1, was not tested against the DNA. The CDR3 has 15 amino acids, counting both end residues. Germline values: CDR1 MNHEY, CDR2 SVGAGI.

The V call is TRBV25-1, the J call TRBJ1-1; a possible D gene is TRBD1 (5 bases). Germline V gene lookup returns CDR1 MGHDK and CDR2 SYGVNS. Between the trimmed V and J ends, which lost 7 bases and 0 bases, there was a span of 9 bases. CDR3 length equals 13 residues. DNA of the CDR3: TGTGCCAGCAAGAAGGGGATGAACACTGAAGCTTTCTTT. As protein: CASKKGMNTEAFF.

The J gene is TRBJ1-1, the V gene TRBV27; the D is unclear. The V gene's germline CDR1 is MNHEY and CDR2 SMNVEV (reference sequence). The CDR3 totals 16 residues. V lost 6 bases and J 0 bases, leaving 17 bases between the germline ends. CDR3 in amino acids: CASSRFAGKMNTEAFF. CDR3 DNA sequence: TGTGCCAGCAGCCGATTCGCGGGAAAGATGAACACTGAAGCTTTCTTT.

The chain is built from TRBV4-1 and TRBJ2-3, with D maybe TRBD2 (6 bases). The CDR3 totals 15 residues. V lost 6 bases and J lost 2, with 15 bases in between. Germline CDR1 and CDR2: MGHRA and YSYEKL. CDR3 bases: TGCGCCAGCAGTCGGGACTTGCTAGACACAGATACGCAGTATTTT. This sequence encodes CASSRDLLDTDTQYF.